These 18 T cell receptor beta chains were sequenced from one sample in a study of shared clonotypes between healthy human individuals. Clones were read by immunoSEQ multiplex PCR, and TCRdb kept only the in-frame ones, dropping some. The table shows 400,000 to 500,000 clones, with about 80% occurring only once. The specimen sequenced was PBMCs. These receptors were collected from a woman between 40 and 55 years old in good health. Some clones in this sample may be carry-over from other donors' samples.

The genes are TRBV19 and TRBJ2-7; 7 bases are shared with TRBD1. With V trimmed by 6 bases and J by 3 bases, 2 bases remained unmatched. The germline V gene encodes CDR1 LNHDA and CDR2 SQIVND (reference sequence). The CDR3 extends over 12 amino acids. DNA for the CDR3: TGTGCCAGTAGCCGGACAGGCTACGAGCAGTACTTC. Translation: CASSRTGYEQYF.

Comments on this clone: Other DNA sequences in the same sample also yield this CDR3. The CDR3 region is CASSLAGTGREQYF. The CDR3 region has the DNA TGCGCCAGCAGCTTGGCGGGGACAGGGCGGGAGCAGTACTTC. The V call is TRBV5-1, the J call TRBJ2-7, with TRBD1 matching over 9 bases. The CDR3 has 14 amino acids. With 0 bases clipped from V and 7 bases from J, the junction kept 5 bases outside the gene matches. The germline gives CDR1 SGHRS, CDR2 YFSETQ.

This clone turned up a few times. The chain recombines TRBV7-3 with TRBJ2-2, with TRBD2 as a possible D gene (6 bases). Germline V lookup: CDR1 SGHTA, CDR2 FQGTGA. V was clipped by 2 bases and J by 3 bases, with 10 bases between them. This CDR3 is 15 amino acids long. Here the CDR3 DNA reads TGTGCCAGCAGCTTATACGGCGGGGACACCGGGGAGCTGTTTTTT. Translating it yields CASSLYGGDTGELFF.

The chain is built from TRBV6-5 and TRBJ1-1; a weak D match, TRBD1 (5 bases). CDR3 size: 13 residues. Germline V gene data show CDR1 as MNHEY and CDR2 as SVGAGI. Trimming pared 6 bases from V and 2 bases from J, leaving 10 bases between. CDR3 DNA: TGTGCCAGCAGACAGGTCTTAAACACTGAAGCTTTCTTT. It is translated as CASRQVLNTEAFF.

The chain employs TRBV7-2 and TRBJ1-5; D unresolved. This CDR3 is built from 14 residues. The V end lost 1 base, the J end lost 5 bases, and 9 bases lay between the germline ends. The germline gives CDR1 SGHTA, CDR2 FQGNSA. In DNA, the CDR3 is TGTGCCAGCAGCTTAGATGGTGGGTATCAGCCCCAGCATTTT. Amino acids: CASSLDGGYQPQHF.

The chain links TRBV7-6 to TRBJ2-5; no firm D call. The CDR3 covers 13 residues. Germline V gene data show CDR1 as SGHVS and CDR2 as FNYEAQ. Trimming removed 0 bases from V and 4 bases from J, with 6 bases in between. The CDR3 DNA follows: TGTGCCAGCAGCTTAGCAGTTACAGAGACCCAGTACTTC. The encoded protein is CASSLAVTETQYF. Supplemented by reference TRBV7-6 and TRBJ2-5, the full variable domain reads GAGVSQSPRYKVTKRGQDVALRCDPISGHVSLYWYRQALGQGPEFLTYFNYEAQQDKSGLPNDRFSAERPEGSISTLTIQRTEQRDSAMYRCASSLAVTETQYFGPGTRLLVL.

This clone occurred many times. The junction departs from the called germline gene at one end, perhaps through a read error. V and J are TRBV19 and TRBJ1-5, with D hard to call. The V gene's germline CDR1 is LNHDA and CDR2 SQIVND (reference sequence). The CDR3 sequence is 12 residues long. The DNA of the CDR3 is TGTGCCAGTAGTTTAGACGATCAGCCCCAGCATTTT. It codes for CASSLDDQPQHF.

The chain carries TRBV27 and TRBJ2-4, with D perhaps TRBD2 (6 bases). V gave up 2 bases and J gave up 7 bases, with 12 bases separating them. In germline, CDR1 is MNHEY, CDR2 SMNVEV (reference sequence). There are 14 residues in the CDR3. CDR3 region: CASSLGTFPNIQYF. CDR3 nucleotides: TGTGCCAGCAGTTTAGGGACTTTCCCGAACATTCAGTACTTC.

This clone was seen only once. V gene TRBV11-1 combines with J gene TRBJ2-1, with D perhaps TRBD1 (5 bases). Germline values: CDR1 SGHAT, CDR2 FQDESV (reference sequence). V gave up 6 bases and J gave up 8 bases, with 11 bases separating them. The CDR3 loop spans 12 amino acids. Here the CDR3 DNA reads TGTGCCAGCAGTTCACAAGGGGATGAGCAGTTCTTC. It translates to CASSSQGDEQFF.

The chain couples TRBV28 to TRBJ2-3, with D uncertain. The CDR3 is 12 residues long. V lost 4 bases to trimming and J lost 1 base, with 3 bases between them. Germline CDR1 and CDR2: MDHEN and SYDVKM. For the CDR3, the DNA is TGTGCCAGCAGTTGGGGCACAGATACGCAGTATTTT. Translated: CASSWGTDTQYF.

The chain recombines TRBV5-1 with TRBJ2-3, with 15 bases lining up with TRBD2. The CDR3 consists of 16 residues. Germline assignment: CDR1 SGHRS and CDR2 YFSETQ. V shed 4 bases, J shed 4 bases, and the junction held 4 bases outside the gene matches. The CDR3 bases are TGCGCCAGCAGCCCGGGACTAGCGGGAGGATCAGATACGCAGTATTTT. Its protein product is CASSPGLAGGSDTQYF.

The gene calls are TRBV28 and TRBJ2-3; 12 bases are a match to TRBD2. V trimming: 6 bases; J trimming: 5 bases; junction bases outside the gene matches: 9. Germline-derived CDR1 and CDR2 are MDHEN and SYDVKM. This CDR3 spans 16 amino acids. The CDR3 DNA reads TGTGCCAGCAGCCTAGCGGGAGGGGCAGTGGTAGATACGCAGTATTTT. Encoded protein: CASSLAGGAVVDTQYF.

This chain uses TRBV7-9 with TRBJ1-2, with 12 nucleotides matching TRBD1. The germline V gene has CDR1 SEHNR and CDR2 FQNEAQ (reference sequence). The CDR3 sequence is 14 residues long. V dropped 3 bases and J dropped 8; count of bases not matched to a gene: 4. CDR3 DNA: TGTGCCAGCAGCTTGGGACAGGGGGCGAGCGGCTACACCTTC. Protein sequence: CASSLGQGASGYTF. The full variable domain, in which reference TRBV7-9 and TRBJ1-2 provide the parts outside the CDR3, is DTGVSQNPRHKITKRGQNVTFRCDPISEHNRLYWYRQTLGQGPEFLTYFQNEAQLEKSRLLSDRFSAERPKGSFSTLEIQRTEQGDSAMYLCASSLGQGASGYTFGSGTRLTVV.

The chain joins TRBV6-1 to TRBJ1-5; D not certain. This CDR3 has 15 amino acids. Trimming took off 2 bases at V and 6 bases at J, with 14 bases between the two ends. CDR1 is MNHNS, CDR2 SASEGT, per germline. CDR3 loop: CASSELLRAAQPQHF. DNA for the CDR3: TGTGCCAGCAGTGAACTACTAAGGGCCGCTCAGCCCCAGCATTTT.

Comments on this clone: Within the sample, other DNA sequences also encode this same CDR3. The J gene is TRBJ2-3, the V gene TRBV15; D gene uncertain. The CDR3 is 14 amino acids. Germline V lookup: CDR1 LNHNV, CDR2 YYDKDF (reference sequence). The V end was cut by 1 base, the J end by 0 bases, with 5 bases between. The CDR3 region has the DNA TGTGCCACCAGCAGAGGACTCAGCACAGATACGCAGTATTTT. Protein sequence: CATSRGLSTDTQYF.

The chain has TRBV7-2 and TRBJ2-5; 8 bases are shared with TRBD1. CDR1 and CDR2 from the germline V gene are SGHTA and FQGNSA. Unmatched junction bases numbered 7, after V lost 5 bases and J lost 2 bases. This CDR3 spans 15 amino acids. CDR3 region: CASSLTGVNQETQYF. The DNA for the CDR3 is TGTGCCAGCAGCCTGACAGGGGTAAATCAAGAGACCCAGTACTTC.

The rearrangement uses TRBV7-9 and TRBJ2-1; D gene uncertain. The V gene's germline CDR1 is SEHNR and CDR2 FQNEAQ (reference sequence). The CDR3 has 16 amino acids. With 4 bases removed from V and 0 bases from J, the gap between germline ends came to 13 bases. Here the CDR3 reads CASSSHLTLSYNEQFF. In DNA, the CDR3 is TGTGCCAGCAGCTCGCATTTGACTCTCTCCTACAATGAGCAGTTCTTC.

The chain couples TRBV5-4 to TRBJ2-1; 11 positions agree with TRBD2. V shed 4 bases and J 0 bases; nucleotides not matched to a gene: 9. Germline V lookup: CDR1 SGHNT, CDR2 YYREEE (reference sequence). The CDR3 sequence is 18 residues long. The CDR3 DNA follows: TGTGCCAGCAGCCCCGGGACTAGCGGCATGATCTCCTACAATGAGCAGTTCTTC. It translates to CASSPGTSGMISYNEQFF.